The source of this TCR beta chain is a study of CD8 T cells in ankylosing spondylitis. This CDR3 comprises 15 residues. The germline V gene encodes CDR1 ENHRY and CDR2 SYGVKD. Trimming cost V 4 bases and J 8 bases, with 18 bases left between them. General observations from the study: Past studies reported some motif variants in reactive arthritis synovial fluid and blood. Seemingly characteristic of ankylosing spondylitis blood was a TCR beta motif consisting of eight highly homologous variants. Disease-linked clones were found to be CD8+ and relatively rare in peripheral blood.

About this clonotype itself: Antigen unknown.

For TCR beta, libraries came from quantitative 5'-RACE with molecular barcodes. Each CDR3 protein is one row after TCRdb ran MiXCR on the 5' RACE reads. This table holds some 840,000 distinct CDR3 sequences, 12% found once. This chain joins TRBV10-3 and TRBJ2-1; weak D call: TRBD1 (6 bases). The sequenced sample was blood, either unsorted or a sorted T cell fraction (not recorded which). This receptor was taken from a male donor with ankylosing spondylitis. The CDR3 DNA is TGTGCCATCAGTGCCTACAGGGCGGGTAGCGATGAGCAGTTCTTC. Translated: CAISAYRAGSDEQFF.